The rows below give T cell receptor beta chains drawn from one sample of a study of cytomegalovirus exposure and HLA in healthy donors. Assay: immunoSEQ multiplex PCR; the TCRdb copy retains only in-frame clones and omits some. The sample carries 310,000 or so clones, about 87% recorded once. Input material: PBMCs. The receptor source for this set is a woman in her late teens or twenties in good health and CMV-seronegative. CDR3s leave out the opening cysteine and the closing phenylalanine or tryptophan.

V,CDR3
TRBV11-3,APGRTDGYEQY
TRBV27,SRTSGEDLSNQPQH
TRBV10-3,AMGQYQETQY
TRBV27,ASSFTGADTQY
TRBV6-1,ASIPGVYNEQF
TRBV7-9,ASSLGQTRDTEAF
TRBV7-5,ARSSRDRAIEANYGYT
TRBV5-1,ASSPPSGGGQNEQF
TRBV6-5,ASSYGSSGNTIY
TRBV27,ASSRRGTGVYGYT
TRBV5-5,ASSSRETGELF
TRBV10-3,AISGDRGTTTYEQY